The 4 T cell receptor beta chains reported below all come from one sample, sequenced in a study of shared clonotypes between healthy human individuals. The assay was immunoSEQ multiplex PCR, and TCRdb's table has in-frame clones only and misses some. The table includes fewer than 2.5 million clones, 80% to 95% detected once. The sample taken for sequencing was naive CD4+ T cells from PBMCs. Stated subset: CD45RA+ positively selected. The receptors here all came from a man between 18 and 35 years old in good health. Some clones in this sample may be carry-over from other donors' samples.

The rearrangement uses TRBV2 and TRBJ2-5, with TRBD2 matching 14 bases. The CDR3 runs to 15 residues. V shed 4 bases and J 3 bases; nucleotides not matched to a gene: 1. CDR1 is SNHLY and CDR2 is FYNNEI in the germline V gene. The CDR3 protein is CASSGTSGRKETQYF. CDR3 DNA sequence: TGTGCCAGCAGTGGGACTAGCGGGAGGAAAGAGACCCAGTACTTC.

The rearrangement joins TRBV14 to TRBJ2-5, with 10 bases aligning to TRBD1. Germline loops: CDR1 SGHDN, CDR2 FVKESK. The V segment lost 1 base and the J segment 11 bases; nucleotides outside the gene matches: 10. This CDR3 is built from 15 residues. The CDR3 DNA is TGTGCCAGCAGCCAAGGGGGGACAGGGGTCAGAGAGCAGTACTTC. Residues: CASSQGGTGVREQYF.

The gene calls are TRBV5-8 and TRBJ1-2, with D possibly TRBD1 on 5 matching bases. This CDR3 is built from 15 residues. V gave up 1 base and J gave up 4 bases, with 14 bases separating them. Germline V CDR1 and CDR2: SGHTS, YDEGEE. The DNA for the CDR3 is TGTGCCAGCAGCTTGTCTGGGGGAACCTCCTATGGCTACACCTTC. It is translated as CASSLSGGTSYGYTF. The whole variable domain, filled in from reference TRBV5-8 and TRBJ1-2, reads EAGVTQSPTHLIKTRGQQATLRCSPISGHTSVYWYQQALGLGLQFLLWYDEGEERNRGNFPPRFSGRQFPNYSSELNVNALELEDSALYLCASSLSGGTSYGYTFGSGTRLTVV.

V usage is TRBV4-2 and J usage is TRBJ2-3; 10 bases are a match to TRBD2. Trimming removed 4 bases from V and 4 bases from J; junction bases left unmatched: 2. CDR3 length: 14 residues. Germline lookup yields CDR1 LGHNA and CDR2 YNFKEQ. The CDR3 nucleotides are TGTGCCAGCAGCCCCGGACTAGCGGCAGATACGCAGTATTTT. It codes for CASSPGLAADTQYF.